Described below is a single TCR beta chain sequence and its context. This record belongs to a study of blood T cell repertoires in COVID-19. Germline CDR1 DFQATT, CDR2 SNEGSKA (reference sequence). The CDR3 length is 13 residues. V was cut by 3 bases and J by 2 bases, with 10 bases left in between. The method was immunoSEQ multiplex PCR; TCRdb's version includes in-frame clones alone and lacks a portion of them. The sample consists of about 40,000 clones, approximately 88% of them appearing once. This receptor was taken from a woman between 65 and 79 years old with acute or convalescent COVID-19. The rearrangement joins TRBV20-1 to TRBJ1-1; no clear D gene. The sample was peripheral blood. As DNA, the CDR3 is TGCAGTGCTAGTTTTCAGGCAAACACTGAAGCTTTCTTT. It codes for CSASFQANTEAFF.